The source of this TCR beta chain is a study of tumor and adjacent non-tumor tissue in lung cancer. TCRbeta libraries were built with three rounds of nested PCR, modified from ARM-PCR. TCRdb called the multiplex PCR reads again in MiXCR, with one record for every CDR3 protein. This repertoire shows about 140,000 distinct CDR3 sequences, approximately 66% found once; its top ten account for 15% to 20%. This clonotype came up many times. There are 15 residues in the CDR3. Germline V gene lookup returns CDR1 SGHAT and CDR2 FQNNGV. J lost 7 bases, V lost 2 bases, and 5 bases had no gene match. This sample's RNA came from whole unsorted tissue.

This receptor was taken from a man aged 60-69 years with small cell lung cancer. Sample: lung tumor tissue. This chain joins TRBV11-2 and TRBJ2-3; the match to TRBD2 covers 11 bases. The CDR3 DNA sequence: TGTGCCAGCAGCTTAAGTAGCGGGAGGGCCTATACGCAGTATTTT. Its protein is CASSLSSGRAYTQYF.